Given below is one T cell receptor beta chain in context. Its target antigen remains unknown. No quality values exist for individual bases; no much larger clone is one base distant. This sample stems from a study of cytomegalovirus exposure and HLA in healthy donors (dated by TCRdb to 2017 to 2019). Context from the whole study: According to an earlier analysis of 550 to 700 of the donors, about 190 million T cells yielded 95 million to 140 million unique TCR beta sequences and roughly 280 Gb of sequence data. An early release covering roughly 640 HLA-typed donors comprised approximately 290 gigabases of sequencing data and tens of millions of unique TCR sequences. Among the 398 genotyped donors, more than 70% belonged to the genetic ancestry cluster associated with self-reported Caucasian donors. The study aimed to test whether cataloging public T cell receptors could reveal signatures of past pathogen exposure. The study used immunosequencing to profile the T cell repertoires of more than 650 subjects and linked those repertoires to cytomegalovirus serostatus. In addition to the first cohort of around 670 subjects, a separate validation cohort of 120 different subjects was used. To predict cytomegalovirus infection status, the study combined high-throughput TCR immunosequencing, statistical association of individual TCRs with disease status, and machine learning. To study patterns of TCR occurrence, a later analysis re-analyzed previously published TCR beta repertoires from 666 donors and added high-resolution HLA genotyping. In the later analysis, no new phenotypic data were used to find candidate immune exposures; instead, reliance was placed on TCR beta sequences and their occurrence across donors. In an earlier analysis of more than 550 of the donors, high-throughput TCR beta sequencing was used to judge whether each TCR beta V gene segment behaved as functional or pseudogenic. Donor age, sex, ethnicity and CMV serostatus were collected together with the repertoire data. Genome-wide SNP genotypes for about 55% of the roughly 670 donors were used in a later genetic analysis, which treated that subset as a discovery cohort. Every repertoire in the discovery cohort had been generated on one and the same sequencing platform. Class I and class II HLA loci were covered by the typing at four-digit resolution. Typing coverage differed by locus: A, B, C, DRB1 and DQB1 were typed in about 629-640 donors, DQA1 in approximately 520, DPA1 in approximately 600, and DPB1 in 400 to 480. A handful of DR-DQ haplotypes were treated as single units for association and clustering because of strong linkage in the cohort. Among 398 genotyped donors of the cohort, an average of roughly 240,000 unique TCR beta nucleotide sequences were sequenced per donor, about a sixth of them non-productive.

V and J are truncated by 5 bases and 7 bases respectively, leaving an intervening sequence of 20 bases. The CDR3 spans 16 residues, from the cysteine through the phenylalanine. The read is trimmed to its CDR3 DNA, 48 bases read in frame from base 1. CDR1 and CDR2 were assigned from the germline V gene as SGHAT and FQNNGV. What the research found in general, with its limitations: Strong co-occurrence of HLA alleles, especially DR and DQ, made assigning TCR associations to individual alleles difficult. A later analysis found that HLA-associated TCR beta chains were more clonally expanded and had lower generation probabilities than equally common non-associated chains. A cluster of highly shared sequence variants was judged likely to be a technical artifact of the sequencing pipeline. This cohort had only TCR beta chains sequenced, and the lack of alpha or paired-chain data limited which features could be detected. A later analysis associated roughly 17,000 TCR beta sequences with specific HLA alleles at a false discovery rate of 0.05. Because counts were too low, 15 or so rarely observed V segments, including chromosome 9 orphons, were excluded from the earlier analysis of some 540 of the donors. A further reported finding was that TCR beta sequences accurately predicted the HLA-A and HLA-B alleles for most subjects in the first cohort. It was suggested by the authors that the approach could potentially be generalized to other disease states and immunological phenotypes. Immune exposure information for the cohort was limited to CMV serostatus. Most CMV-associated TCR beta chains appeared to be HLA-restricted in a later analysis, and the HLA associations seemed to be driven largely by CMV exposure. Linkage disequilibrium might explain the correlated functional status among segregating V segments, but an unknown experimental factor could not be ruled out. In the study, 150 to 200 TCR beta chains were listed as associated with cytomegalovirus. HLA typing was unavailable for some donors at each locus, so association tests used only the typed subset. Cytomegalovirus status was reported to be diagnosed by the classifier with high specificity and sensitivity in both the original and validation cohorts. Because the 87-base-pair reads could not distinguish some IMGT-functional V segments, including TRBV6-2 and TRBV6-3, those segments were excluded. A few of the identified cytomegalovirus-associated TCR beta chains were confirmed in vitro to be specific for cytomegalovirus antigens. In a later analysis, the rate of TCR association differed among HLA loci, with DRB1 alleles having the most associated TCRs and HLA-C alleles having the fewest. In an earlier analysis of 450 to 750 of the donors, most TCR beta V segments appeared in productive rearrangements about 90% or about 30% of the time, broadly matching IMGT annotations. Most TCR sequences were observed very rarely across donors, whereas some public TCRs were present in many individuals. In a later genetic analysis, a missense DCLRE1C variant was associated with V-gene and J-gene trimming of TCR beta chains, and the association was replicated in an independent cohort. A later genetic analysis reported fewer N-insertions in productive TCRs among donors in an Asian-associated ancestry cluster than the roughly 620-donor mean. Roughly uniform sequencing depth across donors was assumed in presence/absence analyses, although this assumption may not hold. In a later analysis, several top co-occurrence clusters were reported to appear linked to parvovirus B19, influenza, CMV and Epstein-Barr virus.

The cohort comprised some 680 healthy bone marrow donors. At the time of sampling, all cohort members were nominally healthy, though unrecorded immune exposures were likely present. The donor was CMV seronegative and belonged to the group of 352 seronegative cohort members. A peripheral blood sample was provided by each donor, and peripheral blood mononuclear cells were used for TCR beta sequencing. The Qiagen DNeasy Blood Extraction Kit was used to extract genomic DNA from the blood cell samples. The library was built by means of the immunoSEQ multiplex PCR assay. A mixture of 60 forward primers for TCR Vbeta segments and 13 reverse primers for TCR Jbeta segments was used in the multiplex PCR. The CDR3 region of rearranged TCR beta genes was amplified from genomic DNA by a multiplex PCR assay. The amplified TCR beta libraries were sequenced on the Illumina HiSeq System as 87-base-pair reads. On the authors' methods: In a later analysis, roughly 80 million unique TCR beta chains were counted across the roughly 670 repertoires, and approximately 11 million of these chains were shared by at least two donors. Raw reads were error-corrected and collapsed into unique sequences with a nearest-neighbor algorithm that merged closely related sequences to remove PCR and sequencing errors. V, D and J gene segments were assigned by aligning CDR3 sequences to IMGT reference sequences. Each retained sequence needed at least a six-nucleotide match to both a V gene segment and a J gene segment. A rearrangement counted as productive if the CDR3 had no stop codons and remained in frame with V and J, and every other rearrangement counted as non-productive. Following IMGT convention, CDR3 was defined as the stretch from the second conserved V-encoded cysteine to the conserved J-encoded phenylalanine. The earlier analysis of more than 450 of the donors excluded sequences that lacked an unambiguous match to a single V gene segment. In an earlier analysis of roughly 500 of the donors, V segments were called functional above 56.7% productive rearrangements and were called segregating when the between-donor standard deviation exceeded 5%. A statistical classification framework was built to diagnose cytomegalovirus status from the catalog of TCR beta chain sequences. A later analysis assigned V and J genes by comparing TCR nucleotide sequences with IMGT/GENE-DB human TR gene sequences. A later analysis assigned CDR3 sequences and most-parsimonious VDJ recombination scenarios with the TCRdist pipeline. In a later analysis, each TCR beta chain was defined by its CDR3 amino acid sequence together with its V-gene family, and reads lacking a unique V-gene family were excluded. A later analysis removed several hundred highly shared, low-generation-probability nucleotide sequences to deal with suspected cross-contamination and a sequencing artifact. For each public chain, a later analysis derived a clonal expansion index from normalized ranks of inferred template counts within each repertoire. Generation probabilities in a later analysis came from a VDJ recombination model fitted to out-of-frame rearrangements, and those results were checked against IGoR. In a later analysis, TCR-TCR, TCR-HLA and TCR-CMV co-occurrence was scored with hypergeometric tests, and a repertoire-size bias correction was applied to TCR pairs. False discovery rates were estimated in a later analysis by permuting HLA or CMV assignments 20 times. In a later analysis, co-occurring TCRs were grouped using DBSCAN, with TCRdist sequence similarity added in when clustering inside HLA-allele-positive subsets. Co-occurrence clustering excluded repertoires with fewer than 30,000 or more than 120,000 public chains, plus five with anomalous nucleotide sharing. Imported from immuneACCESS, the table was reduced by TCRdb to in-frame sequences with V and J called. These copies leave out some clones; in studies compared against another copy, an unresolved V gene accounts for under half, and the cause of the remainder is not known. Clone size and the V and J calls come from that table; the DNA yielded D and trimming. Present in this sample are some 140,000 clones, approximately 80% of which were seen just once. The biggest ten clones account for roughly 2.3% of the sample.

The rearrangement joined TRBV11-2 to TRBJ1-4; D gene: possibly TRBD1, on 6 matching bases. This TCR was recovered from a man aged 30-40 years in good health and CMV-seronegative. The material sequenced was PBMCs. CDR3 reads: CASSLLVWGPGEKLFF. The sequence in DNA is TGTGCCAGCAGCCTCCTAGTATGGGGGCCAGGTGAAAAACTGTTTTTT.